The rows below give T cell receptor beta chains drawn from one sample of a study of CD8+ T cells in alopecia areata. Sequencing was performed with immunoSEQ multiplex PCR; in TCRdb, only in-frame clones are kept and a portion is missing. This table has 35,000 to 45,000 clones, roughly 53% appearing once. The sequenced sample was CD4+ Tregs sorted from blood. These receptors were taken from a human donor with alopecia areata. Each CDR3 is given with its conserved first and last residue. Each record gives: CDR3 DNA, CDR3 protein, J gene, clone size, V gene, D gene. A D gene is named only where the DNA matches it firmly. Clone size, where shown, is once, few, many, or a class for clones that have expanded.

TGTGCCAGCAGCTCGGCTAGACCCTCCGATACGCAGTATTTT	CASSSARPSDTQYF	TRBJ2-3	-	TRBV7-3	-
TGTGCCAGCTCACCATTCCCGGGACAGGGATCCCCGAGCTCCTACAATGAGCAGTTCTTC	CASSPFPGQGSPSSYNEQFF	TRBJ2-1	few	TRBV18	TRBD1
TGTGCCAGCACCCAGGGGGCCACCGGGGAGCTGTTTTTT	CASTQGATGELFF	TRBJ2-2	-	TRBV27	TRBD1
TGCGCCAGCAGCTTCCCTCACCAAGAGACCCAGTACTTC	CASSFPHQETQYF	TRBJ2-5	-	TRBV5-1	-
TGCAGCGTGGGCAGGGGCAATGAGCAGTTCTTC	CSVGRGNEQFF	TRBJ2-1	few	TRBV29-1	-
TGTGCCAGCAGCTTTGGACTAGCGGGAGTAATGTTCTTC	CASSFGLAGVMFF	TRBJ2-1	-	TRBV7-9	TRBD2
TGCGCCAGCAGCCAAGATAACAGAAAGGTGAAGAATGAGCAGTTCTTC	CASSQDNRKVKNEQFF	TRBJ2-1	few	TRBV4-3	-
TGTGCCAGCAGCTTAGCCCGACTAGCGGGGTGGGGCGAGACCCAGTACTTC	CASSLARLAGWGETQYF	TRBJ2-5	-	TRBV7-2	TRBD2
TGTGCCAGCAGTCCACTAGCGAACAGATCCCCAGATACGCAGTATTTT	CASSPLANRSPDTQYF	TRBJ2-3	-	TRBV27	TRBD2
TGCGCCAGCAGCCAAGAGGGGGGGGTCGGATATGGCTACACCTTC	CASSQEGGVGYGYTF	TRBJ1-2	-	TRBV4-3	-
TGTGCCAGCAGCTTAACGGTGGCCGGGGAGCTGTTTTTT	CASSLTVAGELFF	TRBJ2-2	-	TRBV7-9	-
TGCGCCAGCAGCTTGGGGGATGGAGGGGCTAACTATGGCTACACCTTC	CASSLGDGGANYGYTF	TRBJ1-2	-	TRBV5-1	-
TGTGCCAGCAGCACGGGGGGTTATCAGCCCCAGCATTTT	CASSTGGYQPQHF	TRBJ1-5	-	TRBV7-2	-
TGTGCCAGCAGCTTGATTCAGGGCTCCTACGAGCAGTACTTC	CASSLIQGSYEQYF	TRBJ2-7	-	TRBV7-9	-
TGTGCCAGCATCCCTCGAGGACGGTTGAACACTGAAGCTTTCTTT	CASIPRGRLNTEAFF	TRBJ1-1	few	TRBV7-2	-
TGTGCCAGCAGCTTACAGTCCGGGAGCGGGAGCTCCTACAATGAGCAGTTCTTC	CASSLQSGSGSSYNEQFF	TRBJ2-1	-	TRBV5-5	TRBD2
TGCAGCGTATCCGGGATCCTAGGGGATACGCAGTATTTT	CSVSGILGDTQYF	TRBJ2-3	few	TRBV29-1	-
TGTGCCAGCAGCAAAGAGGATACGCAGTATTTT	CASSKEDTQYF	TRBJ2-3	-	TRBV2	-
TGTGCCAGCAGTGAAGTTGGGATCTACGAGCAGTACTTC	CASSEVGIYEQYF	TRBJ2-7	-	TRBV2	-
-	CASSILGGISNEQFF	TRBJ2-1	-	TRBV5-1	-
TGTGCCAGCGGATTCCCGGGGGGGGGTGCCGAAAAACTGTTTTTT	CASGFPGGGAEKLFF	TRBJ1-4	few	TRBV11-2	-
TGTGCCAGCAGGAGACAGGAGATGAACACTGAAGCTTTCTTT	CASRRQEMNTEAFF	TRBJ1-1	-	TRBV2	-
TGTGCCAGCAGCCCATGGGACAACACCGGGGAGCTGTTTTTT	CASSPWDNTGELFF	TRBJ2-2	-	TRBV7-2	-
TGTGCCAGCAGCAACAGACCTTGGGGGACCCAGTACTTC	CASSNRPWGTQYF	TRBJ2-5	-	TRBV5-4	-
TGTGCCAGCAGACAGGGGCGCAACACTGAAGCTTTCTTT	CASRQGRNTEAFF	TRBJ1-1	few	TRBV5-8	TRBD1
TGTGCCAGCAGCTTAGACGGATGGGGCCGGAGCTCCTACAATGAGCAGTTCTTC	CASSLDGWGRSSYNEQFF	TRBJ2-1	-	TRBV7-9	-
TGCGCCAGCAGCTTGGGACCGGGTACGCAGTATTTT	CASSLGPGTQYF	TRBJ2-3	-	TRBV5-1	-
TGTGCCAGCAGCGCACGGGATACCACTGAAGCTTTCTTT	CASSARDTTEAFF	TRBJ1-1	-	TRBV7-9	-
TGTGCCAGCAGCCGAGACAGTTATGGCTACACCTTC	CASSRDSYGYTF	TRBJ1-2	once	TRBV11-1	-
TGTGCCACTTCACGACAGGTGAATCAGCCCCAGCATTTT	CATSRQVNQPQHF	TRBJ1-5	-	TRBV19	-
TGTGCCAGCAGCTTAGTTGGGCCGGGGGCAGGTACTGAAGCTTTCTTT	CASSLVGPGAGTEAFF	TRBJ1-1	medium-sized	TRBV7-2	-
TGTGCCACGGGGACAGGGGGCCAGGACGAGCAGTACTTC	CATGTGGQDEQYF	TRBJ2-7	-	TRBV6-1	TRBD1
TGCGCCAGCAGCTATCGACAGGGCGGAGAAAAACTGTTTTTT	CASSYRQGGEKLFF	TRBJ1-4	-	TRBV4-1	TRBD1
TGTGCCAGCAGGCCAGGGGCCGGGGAGACCCAGTACTTC	CASRPGAGETQYF	TRBJ2-5	-	TRBV6-1	-
TGCGCCAGCAGCCCCGGGACGGCAAGATTGACGGAGCAGTACTTC	CASSPGTARLTEQYF	TRBJ2-7	-	TRBV5-1	-
TGTGCCAGCAGTGAAGCACTAGCAGGAGATACGCAGTATTTT	CASSEALAGDTQYF	TRBJ2-3	-	TRBV2	-
TGTGCCAGCAGCGTTGAGAGTATGTTGAATACGCAGTATTTT	CASSVESMLNTQYF	TRBJ2-3	once	TRBV9	-
TGCGCCAGCAGCCCGGACAGGGCCACAGATACGCAGTATTTT	CASSPDRATDTQYF	TRBJ2-3	-	TRBV5-1	TRBD1
TGTGCCAGCAGCTTATGGCTCCAGGCCAGTGACGGTGAGCAGTTCTTC	CASSLWLQASDGEQFF	TRBJ2-1	few	TRBV7-9	-
TGTGCCACTTCCACAGGACCCCAAGAGACCCAGTACTTC	CATSTGPQETQYF	TRBJ2-5	few	TRBV10-3	-
TGTGCCAGCAGTTTAGCCGGGACTAGCGGGAGCTACGAGCAGTACTTC	CASSLAGTSGSYEQYF	TRBJ2-7	-	TRBV27	TRBD2
TGTGCCAGCAGCTCACTTGTTAACCAGAGGTCCATGAACACTGAAGCTTTCTTT	CASSSLVNQRSMNTEAFF	TRBJ1-1	medium-sized	TRBV7-9	-
TGCGCCAGCAGCTACCGCCCGACCGGACAGCAAGAGACCCAGTACTTC	CASSYRPTGQQETQYF	TRBJ2-5	few	TRBV5-1	-
TGTCTAGCGGGGGCTAACACCGGGGAGCTGTTTTTT	CLAGANTGELFF	TRBJ2-2	-	TRBV6-6	TRBD2
TGTGCCAGCAGAAGAAGGATAAGCTCTGGGGCCAACGTCCTGACTTTC	CASRRRISSGANVLTF	TRBJ2-6	-	TRBV13	-
TGTGCCAGCAGCAGGCGACCTAGCGGGTCCCAAGAGACCCAGTACTTC	CASSRRPSGSQETQYF	TRBJ2-5	-	TRBV27	TRBD2
TGTGCCAGCGGAGCGGGAGCGAACACCGGGGAGCTGTTTTTT	CASGAGANTGELFF	TRBJ2-2	medium-sized	TRBV28	TRBD2
TGTGCCAGCAGCTCACTCAGCGCAGGGTCTGGGGCCAACGTCCTGACTTTC	CASSSLSAGSGANVLTF	TRBJ2-6	-	TRBV7-6	-
TGTGCCAGCAGCTTATTCCAGGGCCTAGCCAAAAACATTCAGTACTTC	CASSLFQGLAKNIQYF	TRBJ2-4	few	TRBV7-9	-
TGCGCCAGCAGCTTGGGCCGCCGCACAGATACGCAGTATTTT	CASSLGRRTDTQYF	TRBJ2-3	few	TRBV5-1	-
TGCGCCAGCAGCCAAATGGACTCTCGGAGTGGCTACACCTTC	CASSQMDSRSGYTF	TRBJ1-2	-	TRBV4-3	-
TGCAGTGTAAGGGGGGCTGAAGCTTTCTTT	CSVRGAEAFF	TRBJ1-1	-	TRBV20-1	-